This T cell receptor beta chain was sequenced in a study of early T cells in non-severe SARS-CoV-2 infection. The wider study: Chains were unpaired, as sequencing was done on bulk RNA from unsorted whole blood.

The germline V gene has CDR1 SNHLY and CDR2 FYNNEI. V was shortened by 5 bases and J by 1 base, with 6 bases between the two germline ends. The CDR3 runs to 13 residues. The study's findings and limits: Using VDJdb, the matching emphasized anti-spike CD8 responses while missing private and CD4 specificities.

As part of library construction, unique molecular identifiers were attached to individual cDNA molecules. Via MiXCR, TCRdb re-called the 5' RACE reads, giving one row per CDR3 protein. The sample lists 70,000 to 90,000 distinct CDR3 sequences, just under 15% occurring once. Only a few counts were recorded for this clonotype. The antigen remains unidentified. The clonotype was recovered from an adult who was a healthcare worker with PCR-confirmed SARS-CoV-2 infection or an uninfected control (not recorded which). The rearrangement uses TRBV2 and TRBJ1-5; D is unclear. The sequenced material came from whole blood. The CDR3 DNA reads as TGTGCCAGCAGTCCCCCGAGCAATCAGCCCCAGCATTTT. Amino acid sequence: CASSPPSNQPQHF.